One T cell receptor beta chain is described in this entry. The specificity of this receptor is unknown. Per-base qualities were not stored, and no clone one base away is much larger. This record comes from a study of blood T cell repertoires in COVID-19 (dated by TCRdb to about 2020). Describing the broader study: Collaborator samples came from the United States, Italy and Spain and covered acute and convalescent phases of COVID-19. The material from the prospective study consisted of cDNA or gDNA derived from T cells, B-cell-depleted T cells, or PBMCs. A freely available public database, intended as a resource for researchers studying the immune response to SARS-CoV-2, is where the repertoires were released. Subjects who had been exposed to COVID-19, were actively infected with it, or had recovered from it provided the deeply sampled blood TCRbeta repertoires that made up the dataset. The sample metadata nearly always contained a de-identified subject ID, COVID-19 status, age in years and sex. Where available, HLA class I and class II types were taken from metadata supplied by the sample provider and were not determined by assay-based typing. The samples were drawn from two sources: the first 160 participants of the ongoing ImmuneRACE study, and 1,200 or so subjects contributed by 6 global collaborators.

V lost 4 bases and J lost 10 bases, and the count of bases not matched to a germline gene is 13. Based on the germline V gene (reference sequence), the CDR1 and CDR2 sequences are MNHEY and SMNVEV. The CDR3 holds 18 amino acids from the cysteine to the phenylalanine. Of all the DNA, just the CDR3 is kept, 54 bases in frame from base 1. TCRbeta CDR3 regions were amplified from genomic DNA using the immunoSEQ Assay, a bias-controlled multiplex PCR. The authors' pipeline ran thus. Within the assay, amplification of reference gene primers was used to estimate how many nucleated cells each sample contained. To quantify the absolute abundance of each unique TCRbeta CDR3 rearrangement, sequence reads were collapsed and filtered. For each sample, productive Simpson clonality was calculated as the square root of Simpson's diversity index across productive rearrangements. The clones in this table, taken by TCRdb from immuneACCESS, are in-frame only. Not every clone is retained; where verified, under half of the shortfall comes from an unresolved V gene, and the cause of the rest is unknown. V, J and clone size were drawn from that table, and D and trimming were deduced from the DNA. This sample lists nearly 85,000 clones; more than 70% were detected once. Approximately 15% of the sample is in the top ten clones.

Whole blood was collected in K2EDTA tubes by collaborating institutions according to the institutions' own protocols. For TCRbeta analysis, collaborators shipped samples in one of three forms: frozen whole blood, isolated PBMCs, or DNA extracted from either of those sample types. Overall results and qualifications from the work: How much clinical and demographic metadata was included differed by source and by participant, and the metadata was provided uncurated.

This receptor was obtained from an older woman with acute or convalescent COVID-19. Material: peripheral blood. This sequence uses TRBV27 and TRBJ2-1; a stretch of 16 junction bases matches TRBD2. The nucleotide sequence is given as TGTGCCAGCAGTTCACCCGGGACTAGCGGGAGGGCCCTCCAGGAGCAGTTCTTC. The encoded protein is CASSSPGTSGRALQEQFF.